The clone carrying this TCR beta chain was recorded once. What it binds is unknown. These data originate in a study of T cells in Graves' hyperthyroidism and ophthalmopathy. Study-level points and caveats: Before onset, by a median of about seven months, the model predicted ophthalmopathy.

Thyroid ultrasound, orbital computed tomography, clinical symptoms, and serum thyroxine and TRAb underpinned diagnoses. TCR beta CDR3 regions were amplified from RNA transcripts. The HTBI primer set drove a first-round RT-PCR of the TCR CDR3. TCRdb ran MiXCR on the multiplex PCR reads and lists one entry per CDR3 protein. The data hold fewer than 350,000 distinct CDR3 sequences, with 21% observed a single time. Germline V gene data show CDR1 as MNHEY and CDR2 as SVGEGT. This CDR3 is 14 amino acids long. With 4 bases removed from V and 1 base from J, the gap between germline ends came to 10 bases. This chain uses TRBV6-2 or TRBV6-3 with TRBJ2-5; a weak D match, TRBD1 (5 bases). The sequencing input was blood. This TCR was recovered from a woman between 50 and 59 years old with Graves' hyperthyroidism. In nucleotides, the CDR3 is TGTGCCAGCAGTTTCGGACACCTCCAAGAGACCCAGTACTTC. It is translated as CASSFGHLQETQYF.